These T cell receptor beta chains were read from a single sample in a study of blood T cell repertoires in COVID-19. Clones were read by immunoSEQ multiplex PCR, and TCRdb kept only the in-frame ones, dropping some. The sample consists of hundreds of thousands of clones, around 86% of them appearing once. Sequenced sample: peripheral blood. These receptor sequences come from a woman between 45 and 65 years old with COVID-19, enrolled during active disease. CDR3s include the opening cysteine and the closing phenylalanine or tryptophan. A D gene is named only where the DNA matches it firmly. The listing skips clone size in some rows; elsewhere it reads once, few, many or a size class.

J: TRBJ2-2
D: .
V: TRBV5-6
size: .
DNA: TGTGCCAGCAGCTTGGGCCCCTCGGTCTGGGGGGAGCTGTTTTTT
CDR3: CASSLGPSVWGELFF

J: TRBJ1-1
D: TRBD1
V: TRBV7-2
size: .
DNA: TGTGCCAGCAGCCCTCAGACAGGGCTGAACACTGAAGCTTTCTTT
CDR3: CASSPQTGLNTEAFF

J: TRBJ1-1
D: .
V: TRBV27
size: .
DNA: TGTGCCAGCAGCCAAACAGGGTCCACTGAAGCTTTCTTT
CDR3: CASSQTGSTEAFF

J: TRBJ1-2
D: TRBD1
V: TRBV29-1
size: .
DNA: TGCAGCGTCAAGGGGGACAGACCTTCTAACTATGGCTACACCTTC
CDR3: CSVKGDRPSNYGYTF

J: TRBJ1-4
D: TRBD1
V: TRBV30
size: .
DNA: TGTGCCTGGAGTGTACTGACAGGGGCTAATGAAAAACTGTTTTTT
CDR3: CAWSVLTGANEKLFF

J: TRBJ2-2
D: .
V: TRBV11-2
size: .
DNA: TGTGCCAGCAGCCCGGGACTCGAAGGGGCCGGGGAGCTGTTTTTT
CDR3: CASSPGLEGAGELFF

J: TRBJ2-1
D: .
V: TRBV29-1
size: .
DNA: TGCAGCGTTGCAGGACAGAACTCCTACAATGAGCAGTTCTTC
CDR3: CSVAGQNSYNEQFF

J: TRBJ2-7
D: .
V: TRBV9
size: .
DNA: TGTGCCAGCAGCGTAGGTAGCGATGTCTCCTACGAGCAGTACTTC
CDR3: CASSVGSDVSYEQYF

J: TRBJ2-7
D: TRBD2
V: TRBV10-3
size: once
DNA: TGTGCCATCAAGGCTAGCGGGAACTCCTACGAGCAGTACTTC
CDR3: CAIKASGNSYEQYF

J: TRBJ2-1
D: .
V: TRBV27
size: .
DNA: TGTGCCAGCAGTTTATCGACGGGTTATGAGCAGTTCTTC
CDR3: CASSLSTGYEQFF

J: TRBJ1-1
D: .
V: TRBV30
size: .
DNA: TGTGCCTGGAGTTTGACAGCCAACACTGAAGCTTTCTTT
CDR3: CAWSLTANTEAFF

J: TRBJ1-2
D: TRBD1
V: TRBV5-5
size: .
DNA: TGTGCCAGCAGCTTGCAGGGGGCAGGGGGTGGCTACACCTTC
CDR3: CASSLQGAGGGYTF

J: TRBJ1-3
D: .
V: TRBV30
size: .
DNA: TGTGCCTGGAGGACAGGCTCTGGAAACACCATATATTTT
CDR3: CAWRTGSGNTIYF

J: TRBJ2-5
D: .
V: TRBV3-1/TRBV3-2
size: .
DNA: TGTGCCAGCAGCCAGCACTCAGCATCAGGGGAGACCCAGTACTTC
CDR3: CASSQHSASGETQYF

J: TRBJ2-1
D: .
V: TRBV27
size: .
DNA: TGTGCCAGCAGTTTGAGCTCCTACAATGAGCAGTTCTTC
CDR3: CASSLSSYNEQFF

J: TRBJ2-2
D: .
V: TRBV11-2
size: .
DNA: TGTGCCAGCAGCTTATTACGGGGGAAGTGGAACACCGGGGAGCTGTTTTTT
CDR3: CASSLLRGKWNTGELFF

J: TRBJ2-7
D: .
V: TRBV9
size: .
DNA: TGTGCCAGCAGCCCCCAAATGTGGCGGAGCGTCTACGAGCAGTACTTC
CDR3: CASSPQMWRSVYEQYF

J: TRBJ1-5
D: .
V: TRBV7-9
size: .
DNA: TGTGCCAGCAGCTTATCAGCCCCAGGGAATCAGCCCCAGCATTTT
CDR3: CASSLSAPGNQPQHF

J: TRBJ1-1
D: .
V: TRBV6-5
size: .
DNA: TGTGCCAGCAGTTGGTCAGGGCAAGCCGGGACTGAAGCTTTCTTT
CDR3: CASSWSGQAGTEAFF

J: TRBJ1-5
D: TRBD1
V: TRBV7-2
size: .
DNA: TGTGCCAGCAGCCTCGACAGGGGAAATCAGCCCCAGCATTTT
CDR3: CASSLDRGNQPQHF

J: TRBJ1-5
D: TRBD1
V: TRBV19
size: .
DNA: TGTGCCAGTAGTACCCCGGGACAGGGAGGCCTGCCCCAGCATTTT
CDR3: CASSTPGQGGLPQHF

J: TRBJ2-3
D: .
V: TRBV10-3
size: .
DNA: TGTGCCATCAGCCCAGGGGGCGGGAGGGCCTCGGAAGATACGCAGTATTTT
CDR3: CAISPGGGRASEDTQYF

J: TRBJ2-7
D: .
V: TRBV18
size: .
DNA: TGTGCCAGCTCACCCGGATCACCTAGGACCTACGAGCAGTACTTC
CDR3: CASSPGSPRTYEQYF

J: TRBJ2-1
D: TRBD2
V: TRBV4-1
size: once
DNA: TGCGCCAGCAGCCAAGGAAATCTAGCGGCATACAATGAGCAGTTCTTC
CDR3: CASSQGNLAAYNEQFF

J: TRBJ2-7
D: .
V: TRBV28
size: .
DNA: TGTGCCAGCTATTCTCGGGATTACGAGCAGTACTTC
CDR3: CASYSRDYEQYF

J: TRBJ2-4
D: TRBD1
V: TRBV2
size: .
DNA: TGTGCCAGCAGGGGGGACAGGGGAGTGGACATTCAGTACTTC
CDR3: CASRGDRGVDIQYF

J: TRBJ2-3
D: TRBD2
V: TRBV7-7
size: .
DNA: TGTGCCAGCAGCTTAACTAGCGAGAGGGATACGCAGTATTTT
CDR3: CASSLTSERDTQYF

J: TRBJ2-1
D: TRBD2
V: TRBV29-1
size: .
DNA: TGCAGCGTTTCTAGCGGGAGGGATGAGCAGTTCTTC
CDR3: CSVSSGRDEQFF

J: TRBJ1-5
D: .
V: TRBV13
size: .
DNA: TGTGCCAGCAGCGTTTATAGCAATCAGCCCCAGCATTTT
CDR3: CASSVYSNQPQHF

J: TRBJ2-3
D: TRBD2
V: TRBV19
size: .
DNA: TGTGCCAGTAGCGGACTAGCGGGACTGGGTGGCACAGATACGCAGTATTTT
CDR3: CASSGLAGLGGTDTQYF

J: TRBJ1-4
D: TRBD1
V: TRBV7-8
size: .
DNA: TGTGCCAGCAGCTTAGTGCAGGGGGTTGGAAAACTGTTTTTT
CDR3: CASSLVQGVGKLFF

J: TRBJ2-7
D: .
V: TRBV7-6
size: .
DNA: TGTGCCAGCAGCCAGGGGATGTACGAGCAGTACTTC
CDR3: CASSQGMYEQYF

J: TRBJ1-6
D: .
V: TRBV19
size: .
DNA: TGTGCCAGTAGTATCTCCTCGGGGGACTCACCCCTCCACTTT
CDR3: CASSISSGDSPLHF

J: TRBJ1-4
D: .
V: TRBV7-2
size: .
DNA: TGTGCCAGCAGCATCAGGGGAATTAATGAAAAACTGTTTTTT
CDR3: CASSIRGINEKLFF

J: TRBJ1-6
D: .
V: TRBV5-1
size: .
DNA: TGCGCCAGCAGCGTATCAGGGGAGTATATACGGTCCTATAATTCACCCCTCCACTTT
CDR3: CASSVSGEYIRSYNSPLHF

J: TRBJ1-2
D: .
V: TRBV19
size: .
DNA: TGTGCCAGTAGTATAGCGACCCCGGGCTATGGCTACACCTTC
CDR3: CASSIATPGYGYTF

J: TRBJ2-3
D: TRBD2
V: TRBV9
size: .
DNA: TGTGCCAGCAGCGTTCCTAGCGGGCGGGCTGGCACAGATACGCAGTATTTT
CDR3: CASSVPSGRAGTDTQYF

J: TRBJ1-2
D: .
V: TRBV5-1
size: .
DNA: TGCGCCAGCAGCTTGGACATGATCTATGGCTACACCTTC
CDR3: CASSLDMIYGYTF

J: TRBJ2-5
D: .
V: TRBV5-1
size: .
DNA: TGCGCCAGCAGCAGAGACGGGATGGAGACCCAGTACTTC
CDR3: CASSRDGMETQYF

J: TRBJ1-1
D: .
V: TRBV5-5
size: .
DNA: TGTGCCAGCAGCTTGGCCGGGGGGAGGACTGAAGCTTTCTTT
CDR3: CASSLAGGRTEAFF

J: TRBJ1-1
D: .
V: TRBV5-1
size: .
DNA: TGCGCCAGCAGCTTAACCGGGACACCGAACACTGAAGCTTTCTTT
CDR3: CASSLTGTPNTEAFF

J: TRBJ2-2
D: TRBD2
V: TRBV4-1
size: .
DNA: TGCGCCAGCACTCTAAAGCGGGATTCCGGGGAGCTGTTTTTT
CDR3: CASTLKRDSGELFF

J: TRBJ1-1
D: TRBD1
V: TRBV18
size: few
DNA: TGTGCCAGCTCATCCACGTGGGACAGGGTGGGATTCACTGAAGCTTTCTTT
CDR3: CASSSTWDRVGFTEAFF

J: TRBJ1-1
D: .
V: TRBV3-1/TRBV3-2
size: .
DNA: TGTGCCAGCAGCCAAGAAGGTATAGGGGGAAACACTGAAGCTTTCTTT
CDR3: CASSQEGIGGNTEAFF

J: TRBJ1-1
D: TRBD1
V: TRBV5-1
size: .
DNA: TGCGCCAGCAGCTGGGGACAGGTCATGAACACTGAAGCTTTCTTT
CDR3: CASSWGQVMNTEAFF

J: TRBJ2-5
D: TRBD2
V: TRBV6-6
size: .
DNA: TGTGCCAGCAGTCCCGAACTTACGACTAGCGGAGCAAAGAGGGGCCAGTACTTC
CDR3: CASSPELTTSGAKRGQYF

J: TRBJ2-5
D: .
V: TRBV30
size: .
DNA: TGTGCCTGGAGCGGAGCGAGGGGGGGGCAAGAGACCCAGTACTTC
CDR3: CAWSGARGGQETQYF

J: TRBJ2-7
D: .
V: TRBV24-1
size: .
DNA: TGTGCCACCAGTGACAGACTAACCTACGAGCAGTACTTC
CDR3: CATSDRLTYEQYF

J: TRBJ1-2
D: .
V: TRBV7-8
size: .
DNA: TGTGCCAGCACGCTAGGGGGTGCGAGAGGCTACACCTTC
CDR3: CASTLGGARGYTF

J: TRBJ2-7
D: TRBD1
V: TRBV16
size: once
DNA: TGTGCCAGCAGCCAAGGGTTGACAGGGAGTGTGCAGTACTTC
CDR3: CASSQGLTGSVQYF

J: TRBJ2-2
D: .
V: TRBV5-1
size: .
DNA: TGCGCCAGCAGCAACAGGAACACCGGGGAGCTGTTTTTT
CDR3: CASSNRNTGELFF

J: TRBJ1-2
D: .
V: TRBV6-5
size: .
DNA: TGTGCCAGCAGTAAGGACAGAAACTATGGCTACACCTTC
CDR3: CASSKDRNYGYTF

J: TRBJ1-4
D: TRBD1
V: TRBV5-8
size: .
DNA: TGTGCCAGCAGCCCCAGAGGGACAGCTTCCAATGAAAAACTGTTTTTT
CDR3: CASSPRGTASNEKLFF

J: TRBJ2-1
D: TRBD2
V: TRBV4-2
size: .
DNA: TGTGCCAGCAGCCAAGAAGCGGGAGCATATGAGCAGTTCTTC
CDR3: CASSQEAGAYEQFF

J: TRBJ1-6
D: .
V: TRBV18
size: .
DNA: TGTGCCAGCTCACCGGGGGGGGACCCGAATTCACCCCTCCACTTT
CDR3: CASSPGGDPNSPLHF

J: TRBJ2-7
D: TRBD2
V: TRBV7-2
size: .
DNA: TGTGCCAGCAGCTTGGGACTAGCGGGGATCTACGAGCAGTACTTC
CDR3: CASSLGLAGIYEQYF

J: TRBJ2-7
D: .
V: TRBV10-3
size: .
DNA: TGTGCCATCAGCGAACCATCTGCGGCCTCCTACGAGCAGTACTTC
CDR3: CAISEPSAASYEQYF

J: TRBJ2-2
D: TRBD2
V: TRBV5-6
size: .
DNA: TGTGCCAGCAGCTTTGACGAGACTAGCGGCGGGGAGCTGTTTTTT
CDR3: CASSFDETSGGELFF

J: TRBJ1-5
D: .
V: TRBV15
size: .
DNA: TGTGCCACGTTGGACAGAGGCAATCAGCCCCAGCATTTT
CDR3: CATLDRGNQPQHF